Sequencing of this TCR beta chain was carried out in a study of identical twins. This CDR3 contains 14 residues. The V and J ends lost 4 bases and 6 bases respectively, with 13 bases between them. CDR1 and CDR2 (germline): SGHTA, FQGNSA. Healthy Caucasians supplied all donations. Only a few counts were recorded for this clonotype. A universal primer site arose from template switching, and cDNA bore unique molecular identifiers. Each CDR3 protein gets one entry after TCRdb re-called the 5' RACE reads with MiXCR. In the table there are 500,000 to 650,000 distinct CDR3 sequences, 7.1% of which are singletons. The same data also went into a second study, on yellow fever vaccine responses in identical twins.

The TCR comes from a young woman in good health. Sequencing was performed on PBMCs. The V gene is TRBV7-2, the J gene TRBJ2-1; possible D gene TRBD1, 6 bases. The CDR3 region has the DNA TGTGCCAGCAGCTCGGGACAACCGATCAATGAGCAGTTCTTC. Translated, it gives CASSSGQPINEQFF.